This T cell receptor beta chain was recovered during a study of cytomegalovirus exposure and HLA in healthy donors. Study findings and constraints: The dataset shows that most TCR sequences were rare, while some public TCRs occurred in many donors. Among TCR beta chains, those listed as cytomegalovirus-associated numbered about 150. Analyses of presence/absence relied on an assumption of roughly uniform sequencing depth across donors.

Concerning this clone itself: Its target is not known. Distinct nucleotide sequences in the sample also encode this CDR3.

Participants comprised healthy donors of bone marrow. Primers for the PCR totalled 60 Vbeta and 13 Jbeta. The assay was immunoSEQ multiplex PCR, and TCRdb's table has in-frame clones only and misses some. The table lists around 150,000 clones, around 68% of them singletons, with around 3% in the top ten. Sequencing was performed on PBMCs. The TCR sequence derives from a middle-aged woman in good health and CMV-seropositive.

The CDR3 reads CASSLHQDSTGELFF. The CDR3, as DNA: TGTGCCAGCTCACTGCATCAGGACTCAACCGGGGAGCTGTTTTTT. The chain carries TRBV18 and TRBJ2-2; tentatively, D is TRBD2 (5 bases). Germline CDR1 is KGHSH and CDR2 is LQKENI. CDR3 length: 15 residues. V lost 4 bases and J lost 5, with 14 bases in between.